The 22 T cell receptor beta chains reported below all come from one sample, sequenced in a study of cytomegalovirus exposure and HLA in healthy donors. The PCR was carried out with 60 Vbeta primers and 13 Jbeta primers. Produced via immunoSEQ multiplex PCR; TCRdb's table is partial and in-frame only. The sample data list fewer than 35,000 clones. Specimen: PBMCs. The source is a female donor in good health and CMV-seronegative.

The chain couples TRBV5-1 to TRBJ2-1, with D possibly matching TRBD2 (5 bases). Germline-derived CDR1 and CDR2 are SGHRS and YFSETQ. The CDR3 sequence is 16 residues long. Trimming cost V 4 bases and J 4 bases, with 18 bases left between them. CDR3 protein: CASSPEAAEIYNEQFF. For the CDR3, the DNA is TGCGCCAGCAGCCCGGAGGCCGCCGAGATATACAATGAGCAGTTCTTC.

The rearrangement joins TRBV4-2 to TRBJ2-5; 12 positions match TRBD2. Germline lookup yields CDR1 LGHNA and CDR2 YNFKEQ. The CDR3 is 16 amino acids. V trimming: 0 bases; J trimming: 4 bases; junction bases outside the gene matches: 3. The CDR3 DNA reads TGTGCCAGCAGCCAAGAACAGACTAGCGGGGGAGAGACCCAGTACTTC. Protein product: CASSQEQTSGGETQYF.

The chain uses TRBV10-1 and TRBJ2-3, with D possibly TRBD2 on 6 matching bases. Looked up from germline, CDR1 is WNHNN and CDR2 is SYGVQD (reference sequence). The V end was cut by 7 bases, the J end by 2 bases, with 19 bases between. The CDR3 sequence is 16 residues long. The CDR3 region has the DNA TGCGCCAGCACCCCTGGTCCGGGACTCGACACAGATACGCAGTATTTT. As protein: CASTPGPGLDTDTQYF.

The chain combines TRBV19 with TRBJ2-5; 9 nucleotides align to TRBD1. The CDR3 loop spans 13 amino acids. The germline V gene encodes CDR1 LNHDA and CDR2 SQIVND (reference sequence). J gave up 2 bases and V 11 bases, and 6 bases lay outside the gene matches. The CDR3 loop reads CARPDRGQETQYF. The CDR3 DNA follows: TGTGCCCGCCCTGACAGGGGGCAAGAGACCCAGTACTTC.

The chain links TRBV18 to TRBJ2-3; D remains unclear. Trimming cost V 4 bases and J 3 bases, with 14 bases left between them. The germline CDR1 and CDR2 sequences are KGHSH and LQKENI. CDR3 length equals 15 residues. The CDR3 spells CASSRAPILTDTQYF. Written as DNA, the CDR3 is TGTGCCAGCTCACGGGCCCCGATCTTAACAGATACGCAGTATTTT.

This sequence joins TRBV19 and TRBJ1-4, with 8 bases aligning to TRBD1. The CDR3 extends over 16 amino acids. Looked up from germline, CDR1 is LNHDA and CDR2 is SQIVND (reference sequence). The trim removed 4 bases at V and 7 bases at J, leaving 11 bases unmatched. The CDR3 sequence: CASSNTDRGRREKLFF. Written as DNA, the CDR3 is TGTGCCAGTAGTAACACCGACAGGGGCAGACGTGAAAAACTGTTTTTT.

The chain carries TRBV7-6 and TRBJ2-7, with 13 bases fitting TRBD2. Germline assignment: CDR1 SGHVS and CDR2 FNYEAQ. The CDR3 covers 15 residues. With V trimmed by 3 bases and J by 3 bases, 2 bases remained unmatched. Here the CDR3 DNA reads TGTGCCAGCAGCTTCGGACTAGCGGGGGACTACGAGCAGTACTTC. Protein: CASSFGLAGDYEQYF.

The DNA for the CDR3 is TGTGCCAGCAGTGTCACCGGGACTAGCGGGGGGTCGGGCACCGGGGAGCTGTTTTTT. Its translation is CASSVTGTSGGSGTGELFF. The chain is built from TRBV27 and TRBJ2-2; 15 bases are a match to TRBD2. V dropped 5 bases and J dropped 4; count of bases not matched to a gene: 11. The germline V gene encodes CDR1 MNHEY and CDR2 SMNVEV (reference sequence). The CDR3 length is 19 residues.

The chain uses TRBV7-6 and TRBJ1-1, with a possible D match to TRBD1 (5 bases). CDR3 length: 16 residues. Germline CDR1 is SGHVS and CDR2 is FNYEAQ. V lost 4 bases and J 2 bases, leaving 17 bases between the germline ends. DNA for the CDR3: TGTGCCAGCAGCTCCGTTCAGGGAAAGGTCAACACTGAAGCTTTCTTT. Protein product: CASSSVQGKVNTEAFF.

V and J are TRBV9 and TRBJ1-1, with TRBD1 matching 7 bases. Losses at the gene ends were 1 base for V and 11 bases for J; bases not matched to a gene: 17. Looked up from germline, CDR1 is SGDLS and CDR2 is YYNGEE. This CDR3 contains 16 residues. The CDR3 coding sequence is TGTGCCAGCAGCGTAAGGGGTGACAGGGTCGTAGATGCGGCTTTCTTT. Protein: CASSVRGDRVVDAAFF.

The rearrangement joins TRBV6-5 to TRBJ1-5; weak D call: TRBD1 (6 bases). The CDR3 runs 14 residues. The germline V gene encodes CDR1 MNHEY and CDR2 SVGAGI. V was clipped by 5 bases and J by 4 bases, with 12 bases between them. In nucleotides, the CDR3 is TGTGCCAGCAGTCCGGGACACAAGAATCAGCCCCAGCATTTT. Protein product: CASSPGHKNQPQHF.

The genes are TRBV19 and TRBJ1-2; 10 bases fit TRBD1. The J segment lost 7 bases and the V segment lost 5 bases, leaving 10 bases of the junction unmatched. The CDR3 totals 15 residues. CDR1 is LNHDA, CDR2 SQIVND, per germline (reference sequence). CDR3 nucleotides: TGTGCCAGTAGTTCCAGACAGGGGGCCGAGAGTGGCTACACCTTC. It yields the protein CASSSRQGAESGYTF.

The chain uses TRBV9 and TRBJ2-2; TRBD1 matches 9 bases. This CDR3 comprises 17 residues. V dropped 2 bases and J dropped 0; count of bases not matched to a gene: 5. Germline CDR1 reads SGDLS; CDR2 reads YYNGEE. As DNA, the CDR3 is TGTGCCAGCAGCGTGGGACAGGGAATGTCGAACACCGGGGAGCTGTTTTTT. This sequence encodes CASSVGQGMSNTGELFF.

CDR3: CASSYGSSGNTIYF. Here the CDR3 DNA reads TGTGCCAGCAGTTACGGGAGCTCTGGAAACACCATATATTTT. This chain uses TRBV6-5 with TRBJ1-3; no reliable D call. The germline gives CDR1 MNHEY, CDR2 SVGAGI. The CDR3 has 14 residues. V was pared by 2 bases and J by 0 bases, with 5 bases between.

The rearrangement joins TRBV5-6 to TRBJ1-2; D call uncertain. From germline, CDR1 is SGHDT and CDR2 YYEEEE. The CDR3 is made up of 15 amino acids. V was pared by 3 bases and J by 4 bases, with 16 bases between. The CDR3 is CASSSWVSAGYGYTF. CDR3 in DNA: TGTGCCAGCAGCTCGTGGGTCTCCGCAGGCTATGGCTACACCTTC. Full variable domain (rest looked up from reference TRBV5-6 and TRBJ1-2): DAGVTQSPTHLIKTRGQQVTLRCSPKSGHDTVSWYQQALGQGPQFIFQYYEEEERQRGNFPDRFSGHQFPNYSSELNVNALLLGDSALYLCASSSWVSAGYGYTFGSGTRLTVV.

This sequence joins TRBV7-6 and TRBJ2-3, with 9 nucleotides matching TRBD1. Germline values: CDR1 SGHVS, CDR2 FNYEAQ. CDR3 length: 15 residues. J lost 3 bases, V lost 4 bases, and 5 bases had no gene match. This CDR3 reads CASSSAGQGTDTQYF. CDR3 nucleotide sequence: TGTGCCAGCAGCTCCGCGGGACAGGGAACAGATACGCAGTATTTT.

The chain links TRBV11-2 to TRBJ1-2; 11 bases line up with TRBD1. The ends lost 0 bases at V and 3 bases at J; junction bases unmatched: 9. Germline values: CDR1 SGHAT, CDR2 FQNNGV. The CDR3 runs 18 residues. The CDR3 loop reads CASSLDRLDRGLYYGYTF. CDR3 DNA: TGTGCCAGCAGCTTAGATCGTCTGGACAGGGGGCTGTACTATGGCTACACCTTC.

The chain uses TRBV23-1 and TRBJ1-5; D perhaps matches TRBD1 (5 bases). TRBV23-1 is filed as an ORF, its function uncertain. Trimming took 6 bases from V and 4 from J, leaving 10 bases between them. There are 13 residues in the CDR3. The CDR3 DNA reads TGCGCCAGCAGCCTCCGGGGGAATCAGCCCCAGCATTTT. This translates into CASSLRGNQPQHF.

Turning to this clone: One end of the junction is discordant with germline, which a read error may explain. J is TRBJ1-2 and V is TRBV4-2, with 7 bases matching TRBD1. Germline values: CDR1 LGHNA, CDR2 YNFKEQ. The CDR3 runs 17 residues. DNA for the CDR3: TGTGCCAGCAGCCAAGGACAGGGCGGGTGGGGGTACTATGGCTACTCCTTC. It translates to CASSQGQGGWGYYGYSF.

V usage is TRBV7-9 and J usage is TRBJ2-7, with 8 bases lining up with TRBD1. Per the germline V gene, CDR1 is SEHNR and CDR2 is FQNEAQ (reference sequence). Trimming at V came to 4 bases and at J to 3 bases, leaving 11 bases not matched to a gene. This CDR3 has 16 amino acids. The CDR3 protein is CASSSNPGQDFYEQYF. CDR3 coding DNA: TGTGCCAGCAGCTCGAACCCGGGACAGGATTTCTACGAGCAGTACTTC. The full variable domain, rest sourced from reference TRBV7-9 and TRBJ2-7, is DTGVSQNPRHKITKRGQNVTFRCDPISEHNRLYWYRQTLGQGPEFLTYFQNEAQLEKSRLLSDRFSAERPKGSFSTLEIQRTEQGDSAMYLCASSSNPGQDFYEQYFGPGTRLTVT.

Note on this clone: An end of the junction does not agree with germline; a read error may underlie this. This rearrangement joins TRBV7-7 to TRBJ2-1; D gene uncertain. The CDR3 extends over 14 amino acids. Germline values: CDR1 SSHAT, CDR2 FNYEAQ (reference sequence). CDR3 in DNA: TGTGCTAGCAGCCAGACCACAGATTACAATGAGCAGTTCTTC. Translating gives CASSQTTDYNEQFF.

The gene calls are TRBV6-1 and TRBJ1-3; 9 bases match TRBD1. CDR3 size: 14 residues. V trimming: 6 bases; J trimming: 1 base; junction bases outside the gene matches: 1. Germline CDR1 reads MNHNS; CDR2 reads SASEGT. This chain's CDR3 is CASRGQGSGNTIYF. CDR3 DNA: TGTGCCAGCAGGGGACAGGGATCTGGAAACACCATATATTTT.